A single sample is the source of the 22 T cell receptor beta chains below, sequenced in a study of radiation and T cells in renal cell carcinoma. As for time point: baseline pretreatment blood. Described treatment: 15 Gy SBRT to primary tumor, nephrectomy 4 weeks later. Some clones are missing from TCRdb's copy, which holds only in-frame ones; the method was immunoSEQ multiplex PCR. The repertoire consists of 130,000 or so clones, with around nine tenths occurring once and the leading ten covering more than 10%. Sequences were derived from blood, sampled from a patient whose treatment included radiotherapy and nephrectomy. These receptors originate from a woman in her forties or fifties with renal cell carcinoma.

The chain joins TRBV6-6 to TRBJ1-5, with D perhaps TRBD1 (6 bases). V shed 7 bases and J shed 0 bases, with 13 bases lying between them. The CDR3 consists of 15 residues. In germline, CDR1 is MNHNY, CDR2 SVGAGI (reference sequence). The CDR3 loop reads CASNSRTDSNQPQHF. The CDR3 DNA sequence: TGTGCCAGCAACTCAAGGACAGATAGCAATCAGCCCCAGCATTTT.

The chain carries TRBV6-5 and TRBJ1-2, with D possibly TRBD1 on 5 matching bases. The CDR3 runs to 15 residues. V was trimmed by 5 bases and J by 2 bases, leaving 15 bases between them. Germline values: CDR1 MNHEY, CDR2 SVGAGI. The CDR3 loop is CASSQPGRTNYGYTF. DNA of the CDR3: TGTGCCAGCAGTCAACCGGGACGGACCAACTATGGCTACACCTTC.

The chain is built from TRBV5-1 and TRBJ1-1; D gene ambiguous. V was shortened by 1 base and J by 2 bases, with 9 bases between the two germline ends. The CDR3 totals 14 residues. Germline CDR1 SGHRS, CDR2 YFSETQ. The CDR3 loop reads CASSLWVTNTEAFF. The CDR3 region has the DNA TGCGCCAGCAGCTTGTGGGTAACTAACACTGAAGCTTTCTTT. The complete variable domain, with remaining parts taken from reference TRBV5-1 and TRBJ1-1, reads KAGVTQTPRYLIKTRGQQVTLSCSPISGHRSVSWYQQTPGQGLQFLFEYFSETQRNKGNFPGRFSGRQFSNSRSEMNVSTLELGDSALYLCASSLWVTNTEAFFGQGTRLTVV.

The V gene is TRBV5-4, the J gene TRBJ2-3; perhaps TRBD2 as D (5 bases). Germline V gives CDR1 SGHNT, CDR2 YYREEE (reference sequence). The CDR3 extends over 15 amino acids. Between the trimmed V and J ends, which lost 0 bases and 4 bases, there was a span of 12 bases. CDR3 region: CASSLVGSGADTQYF. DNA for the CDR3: TGTGCCAGCAGCTTGGTAGGGTCCGGGGCAGATACGCAGTATTTT.

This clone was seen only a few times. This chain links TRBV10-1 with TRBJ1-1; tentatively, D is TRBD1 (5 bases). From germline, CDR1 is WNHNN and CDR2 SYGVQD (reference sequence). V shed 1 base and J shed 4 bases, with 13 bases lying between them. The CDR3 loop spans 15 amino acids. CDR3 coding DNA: TGCGCCAGCAGTGAGTTTAGGGGTGCGGGCACTGAAGCTTTCTTT. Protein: CASSEFRGAGTEAFF.

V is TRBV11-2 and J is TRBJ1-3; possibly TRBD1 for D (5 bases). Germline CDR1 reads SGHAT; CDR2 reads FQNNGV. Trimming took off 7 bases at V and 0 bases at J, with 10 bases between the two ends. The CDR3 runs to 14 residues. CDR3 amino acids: CASTSRVSGNTIYF. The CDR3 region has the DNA TGTGCCAGCACCTCCAGGGTCTCTGGAAACACCATATATTTT.

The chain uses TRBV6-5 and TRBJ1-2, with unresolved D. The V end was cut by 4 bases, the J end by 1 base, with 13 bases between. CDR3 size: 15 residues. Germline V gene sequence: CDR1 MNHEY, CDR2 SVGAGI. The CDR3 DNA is TGTGCCAGCAGTTTAGGACGGATTTATAACTATGGCTACACCTTC. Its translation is CASSLGRIYNYGYTF.

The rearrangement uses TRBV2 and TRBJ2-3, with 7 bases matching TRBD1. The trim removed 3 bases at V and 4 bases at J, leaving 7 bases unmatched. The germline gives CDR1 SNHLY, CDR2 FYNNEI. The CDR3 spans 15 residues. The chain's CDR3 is CASSETGIPPDTQYF. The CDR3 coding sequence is TGTGCCAGCAGTGAGACAGGGATACCTCCAGATACGCAGTATTTT.

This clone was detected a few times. In DNA, the CDR3 is TGTGCCAGCTCACCAGTCCGGCAGGGGGCTAACTATGGCTACACCTTC. It codes for CASSPVRQGANYGYTF. The rearrangement links TRBV18 to TRBJ1-2, with 7 nucleotides matching TRBD1. CDR1 and CDR2 (germline): KGHSH, LQKENI. The ends lost 2 bases at V and 0 bases at J; junction bases unmatched: 6. The CDR3 runs to 16 residues.

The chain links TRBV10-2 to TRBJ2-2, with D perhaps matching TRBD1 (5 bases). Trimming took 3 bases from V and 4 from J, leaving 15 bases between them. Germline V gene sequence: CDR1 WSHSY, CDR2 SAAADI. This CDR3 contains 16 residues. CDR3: CASSDGWGASTGELFF. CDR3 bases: TGCGCCAGCAGTGACGGCTGGGGCGCATCCACCGGGGAGCTGTTTTTT.

Here the CDR3 DNA reads TGTGCCAGCACCCTAGGGCAGGAGAATTCACCCCTCCACTTT. It encodes CASTLGQENSPLHF. The rearrangement joins TRBV6-6 to TRBJ1-6, with no clear D. CDR3 length: 14 amino acids. Germline V CDR1 and CDR2: MNHNY, SVGAGI (reference sequence). V shed 7 bases and J shed 7 bases, with 14 bases lying between them.

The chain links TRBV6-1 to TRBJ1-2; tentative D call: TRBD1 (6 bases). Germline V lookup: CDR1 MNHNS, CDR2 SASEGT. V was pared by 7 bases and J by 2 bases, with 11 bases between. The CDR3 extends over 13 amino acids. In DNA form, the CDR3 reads TGTGCCAGCACGATCAGGGGAAACTATGGCTACACCTTC. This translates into CASTIRGNYGYTF.

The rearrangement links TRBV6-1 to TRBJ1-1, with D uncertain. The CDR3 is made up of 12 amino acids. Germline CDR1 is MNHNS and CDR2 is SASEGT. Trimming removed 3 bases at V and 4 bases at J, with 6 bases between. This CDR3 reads CASSEVSTEAFF. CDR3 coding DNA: TGTGCCAGCAGTGAGGTAAGCACTGAAGCTTTCTTT.

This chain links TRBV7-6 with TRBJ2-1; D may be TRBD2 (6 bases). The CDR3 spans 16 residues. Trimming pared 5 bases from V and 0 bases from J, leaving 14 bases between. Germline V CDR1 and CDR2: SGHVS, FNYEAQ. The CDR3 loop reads CASSPLSGSSYNEQFF. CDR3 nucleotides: TGTGCCAGCAGCCCGCTTAGCGGAAGCTCCTACAATGAGCAGTTCTTC.

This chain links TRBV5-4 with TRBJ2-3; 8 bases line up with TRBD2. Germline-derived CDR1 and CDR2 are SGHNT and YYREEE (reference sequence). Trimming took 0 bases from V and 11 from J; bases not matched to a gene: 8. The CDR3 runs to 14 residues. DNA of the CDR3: TGTGCCAGCAGCTTGGTTATGGACGGGGGGGGGCAGTATTTT. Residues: CASSLVMDGGGQYF.

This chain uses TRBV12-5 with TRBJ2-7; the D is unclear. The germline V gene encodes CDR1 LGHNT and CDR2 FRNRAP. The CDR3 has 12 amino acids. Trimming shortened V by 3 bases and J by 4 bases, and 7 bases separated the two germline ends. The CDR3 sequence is CASGFWDYEQYF. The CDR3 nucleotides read TGTGCTAGTGGTTTTTGGGATTACGAGCAGTACTTC.

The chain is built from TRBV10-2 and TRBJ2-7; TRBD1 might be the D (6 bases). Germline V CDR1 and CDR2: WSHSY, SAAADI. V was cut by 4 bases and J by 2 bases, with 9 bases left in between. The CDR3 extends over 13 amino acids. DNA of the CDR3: TGCGCCAGCAGTGCTCAGGGGCCCTACGAGCAGTACTTC. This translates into CASSAQGPYEQYF.

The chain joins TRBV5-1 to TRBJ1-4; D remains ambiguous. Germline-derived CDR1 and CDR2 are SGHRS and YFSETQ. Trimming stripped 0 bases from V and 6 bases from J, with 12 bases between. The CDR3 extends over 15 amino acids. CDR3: CASSLVPAVYEKLFF. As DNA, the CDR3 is TGCGCCAGCAGCTTGGTGCCAGCGGTTTATGAAAAACTGTTTTTT.

In DNA, the CDR3 is TGTGCCAGCACCCCCCTAGGGCAGGTTCAAGAGACCCAGTACTTC. Encoded protein: CASTPLGQVQETQYF. The gene calls are TRBV7-9 and TRBJ2-5; D remains ambiguous. Trimming stripped 7 bases from V and 2 bases from J, with 17 bases between. Germline values: CDR1 SEHNR, CDR2 FQNEAQ (reference sequence). CDR3 length equals 15 residues. Full variable domain (rest looked up from reference TRBV7-9 and TRBJ2-5): DTGVSQNPRHKITKRGQNVTFRCDPISEHNRLYWYRQTLGQGPEFLTYFQNEAQLEKSRLLSDRFSAERPKGSFSTLEIQRTEQGDSAMYLCASTPLGQVQETQYFGPGTRLLVL.

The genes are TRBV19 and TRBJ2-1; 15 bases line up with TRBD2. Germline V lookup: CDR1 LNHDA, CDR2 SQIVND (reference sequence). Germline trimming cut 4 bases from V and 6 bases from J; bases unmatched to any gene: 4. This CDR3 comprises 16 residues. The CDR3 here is CASSTWTSGGGNEQFF. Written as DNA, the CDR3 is TGTGCCAGTAGTACGTGGACTAGCGGGGGGGGCAATGAGCAGTTCTTC.

The CDR3 sequence: CASSWGDGPPYGYTF. The CDR3 region has the DNA TGTGCCAGCAGCTGGGGGGACGGTCCCCCTTATGGCTACACCTTC. The chain is built from TRBV7-9 and TRBJ1-2; D is perhaps TRBD1 (5 bases). Per germline, CDR1 SEHNR and CDR2 FQNEAQ (reference sequence). V lost 4 bases and J 5 bases, leaving 17 bases between the germline ends. The CDR3 is made up of 15 amino acids.

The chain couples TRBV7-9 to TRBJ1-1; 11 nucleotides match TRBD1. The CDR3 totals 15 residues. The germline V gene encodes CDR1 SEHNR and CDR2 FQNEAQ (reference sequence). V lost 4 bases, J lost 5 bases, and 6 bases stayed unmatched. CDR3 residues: CASSSGGTGGTEAFF. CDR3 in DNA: TGTGCCAGCAGCTCAGGAGGGACAGGGGGGACTGAAGCTTTCTTT.